This T cell receptor (beta chain) was sequenced for a study of blood T cell repertoires in COVID-19. Study as a whole: COVID-19 samples, acute and convalescent, were from the United States, Italy and Spain. The analysed material was cDNA or gDNA that came from T cells, B-cell-depleted T cells, or PBMCs.

Source study methods: Amplification of reference gene primers provided the estimated nucleated cell counts. Clones were read by immunoSEQ multiplex PCR, and TCRdb kept only the in-frame ones, dropping some. The DNA gave D and trimming, while V, J and clone size come from that table. The data show fewer than 200,000 clones, with about four fifths seen just once and 9% to 15% held by the top ten. Seattle patient enrollment occurred during active infection, with longitudinal follow-up thereafter. J gave up 5 bases and V 6 bases, and 9 bases lay outside the gene matches. This CDR3 is 15 amino acids long. Germline V gene sequence: CDR1 LNHDA, CDR2 SQIVND (reference sequence).

The chain uses TRBV19 and TRBJ1-2, with 10 bases matching TRBD1. Sequencing was carried out using peripheral blood. The clonotype originates from a woman over 75 with COVID-19, enrolled during active disease. The CDR3 DNA is TGTGCCAGTAGCCACATTGGACAGGGGGTGTATGGCTACACCTTC. Protein product: CASSHIGQGVYGYTF.